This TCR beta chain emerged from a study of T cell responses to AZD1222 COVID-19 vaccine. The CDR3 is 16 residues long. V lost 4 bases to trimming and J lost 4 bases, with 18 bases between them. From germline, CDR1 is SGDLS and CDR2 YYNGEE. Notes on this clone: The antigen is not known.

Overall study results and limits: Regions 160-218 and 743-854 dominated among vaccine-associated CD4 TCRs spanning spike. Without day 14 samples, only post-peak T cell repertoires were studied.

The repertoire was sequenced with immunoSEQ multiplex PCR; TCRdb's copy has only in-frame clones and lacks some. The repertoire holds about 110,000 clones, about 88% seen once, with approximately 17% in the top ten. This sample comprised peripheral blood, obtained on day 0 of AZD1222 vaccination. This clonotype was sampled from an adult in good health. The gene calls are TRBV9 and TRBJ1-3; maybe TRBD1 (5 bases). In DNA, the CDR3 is TGTGCCAGCAGCCTTAGGGGCCAAGGGGCCGGAAACACCATATATTTT. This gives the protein CASSLRGQGAGNTIYF.